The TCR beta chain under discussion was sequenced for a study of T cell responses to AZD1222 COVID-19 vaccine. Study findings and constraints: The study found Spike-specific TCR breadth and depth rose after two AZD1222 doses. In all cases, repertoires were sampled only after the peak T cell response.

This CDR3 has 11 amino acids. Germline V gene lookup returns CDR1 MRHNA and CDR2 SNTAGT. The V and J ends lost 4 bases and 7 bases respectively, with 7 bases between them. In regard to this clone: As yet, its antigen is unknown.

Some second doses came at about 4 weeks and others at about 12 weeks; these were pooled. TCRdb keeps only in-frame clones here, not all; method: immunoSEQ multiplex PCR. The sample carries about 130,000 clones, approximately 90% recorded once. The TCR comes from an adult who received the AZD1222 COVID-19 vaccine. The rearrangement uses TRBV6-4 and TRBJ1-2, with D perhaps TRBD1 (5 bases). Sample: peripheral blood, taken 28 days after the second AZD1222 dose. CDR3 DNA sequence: TGTGCCAGCAGTGGAGACAGTGGCTACACCTTC. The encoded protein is CASSGDSGYTF.